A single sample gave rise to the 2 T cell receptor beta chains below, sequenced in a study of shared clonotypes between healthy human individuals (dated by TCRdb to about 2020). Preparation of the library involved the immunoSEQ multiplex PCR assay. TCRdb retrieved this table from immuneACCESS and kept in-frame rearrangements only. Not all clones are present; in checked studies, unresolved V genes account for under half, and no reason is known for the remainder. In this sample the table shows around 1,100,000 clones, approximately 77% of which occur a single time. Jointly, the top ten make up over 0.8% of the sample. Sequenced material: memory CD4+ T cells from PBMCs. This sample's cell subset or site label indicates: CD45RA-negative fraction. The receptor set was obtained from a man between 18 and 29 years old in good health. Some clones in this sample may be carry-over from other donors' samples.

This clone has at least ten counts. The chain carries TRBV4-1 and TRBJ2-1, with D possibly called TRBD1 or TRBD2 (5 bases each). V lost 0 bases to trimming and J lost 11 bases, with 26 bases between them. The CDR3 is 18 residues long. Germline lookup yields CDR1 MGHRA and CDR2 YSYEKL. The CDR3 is CASSQEKTGTPWKFQQFF. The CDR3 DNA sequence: TGCGCCAGCAGCCAAGAAAAAACCGGGACCCCCTGGAAGTTCCAGCAGTTCTTC.

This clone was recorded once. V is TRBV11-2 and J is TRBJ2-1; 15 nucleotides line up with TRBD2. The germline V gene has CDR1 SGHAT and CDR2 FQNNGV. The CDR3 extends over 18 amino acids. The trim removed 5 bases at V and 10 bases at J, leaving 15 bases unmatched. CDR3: CASSQRQGYGLAGGEQFF. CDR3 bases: TGTGCCAGCAGCCAACGACAGGGGTACGGACTAGCGGGAGGGGAGCAGTTCTTC.